The source of this TCR beta chain is a study of T cell responses to AZD1222 COVID-19 vaccine. General study points: Baseline testing showed seropositivity in only a handful of AZD1222 recipients. The study found vaccine-associated CD4 TCRs spanning spike, dominant at 160-218 and 743-854. Donors skewed white British and female; clonal diversity was possibly underestimated.

The count of this clone is one. Antigen unknown. Profiled with immunoSEQ multiplex PCR; TCRdb holds only in-frame clones, not every one. The profile shows more than 85,000 clones, over 75% of them singletons. Sequencing used peripheral blood, obtained on day 0 of MenACWY control vaccination. The sequence was collected from an adult in good health.

The CDR3 here is CASSIAIRAYEQYF. CDR3 bases: TGTGCCAGTAGTATAGCTATTAGGGCCTACGAGCAGTACTTC. The gene calls are TRBV19 and TRBJ2-7, with unresolved D. CDR3 length: 14 residues. The V gene's germline CDR1 is LNHDA and CDR2 SQIVND (reference sequence). V lost 1 base and J lost 2, with 9 bases in between.